Each of the 17 T cell receptor beta chains below was sequenced from the same sample in a study of blood T cell repertoires in COVID-19. Profiled with immunoSEQ multiplex PCR; TCRdb holds only in-frame clones, not every one. The sample gives around 170,000 clones, 80% of which show up once; roughly 14% is in the top ten. Sample: PBMCs or T cells enriched from blood (not recorded which). These receptors originate from a man aged 60 to 69 who had been exposed to COVID-19.

The J gene is TRBJ2-7, the V gene TRBV10-1; TRBD1 might be the D (6 bases). Germline-derived CDR1 and CDR2 are WNHNN and SYGVQD (reference sequence). This CDR3 contains 13 residues. V lost 11 bases, J lost 1 base, and 15 bases lay in between. The DNA for the CDR3 is TGCGCCTTGGGTGGACAGAAGTCCTACGAGCAGTACTTC. It yields the protein CALGGQKSYEQYF.

The genes are TRBV23-1 and TRBJ2-7; 8 bases fit TRBD2. TRBV23-1 is an ORF for which the function is uncertain. The ends lost 6 bases at V and 3 bases at J; junction bases unmatched: 13. This CDR3 comprises 16 residues. The CDR3 here is CASSTALREELYEQYF. CDR3 DNA sequence: TGCGCCAGCAGCACAGCATTGCGGGAGGAACTCTACGAGCAGTACTTC.

The rearrangement joins TRBV5-1 to TRBJ2-7, with 7 bases identical to TRBD1. This CDR3 comprises 13 residues. V lost 4 bases to trimming and J lost 3 bases; unmatched junction nucleotides: 4. Germline V gives CDR1 SGHRS, CDR2 YFSETQ. The CDR3 is CASSPTGYYEQYF. The CDR3 DNA follows: TGCGCCAGCAGCCCGACAGGGTACTACGAGCAGTACTTC.

J is TRBJ2-3 and V is TRBV5-4; 8 nucleotides agree with TRBD2. Germline trimming cut 9 bases from V and 2 bases from J; bases unmatched to any gene: 8. The CDR3 is made up of 14 amino acids. Germline CDR1 SGHNT, CDR2 YYREEE (reference sequence). This CDR3 reads CATGGGPHTDTQYF. The CDR3, as DNA: TGTGCCACCGGGGGGGGCCCCCACACAGATACGCAGTATTTT.

With regard to this clone: This specimen includes other DNA sequences encoding the same CDR3. The rearrangement joins TRBV19 to TRBJ2-1; 7 nucleotides match TRBD1. CDR1 is LNHDA and CDR2 is SQIVND in the germline V gene (reference sequence). The CDR3 has 15 amino acids. The J segment lost 0 bases and the V segment lost 6 bases, leaving 5 bases of the junction unmatched. This CDR3 reads CASRLDRSSYNEQFF. CDR3 nucleotides: TGTGCCAGTAGACTGGACAGGAGCTCCTACAATGAGCAGTTCTTC.

The chain recombines TRBV7-9 with TRBJ2-7, with D hard to call. In germline, CDR1 is SEHNR, CDR2 FQNEAQ (reference sequence). The CDR3 is made up of 16 amino acids. Trimming took 5 bases from V and 3 from J, leaving 20 bases between them. The CDR3 DNA reads as TGTGCCAGCAGCCCGGCTACTCAGGTGATATTCTACGAGCAGTACTTC. Residues: CASSPATQVIFYEQYF.

V usage is TRBV7-8 and J usage is TRBJ2-1; TRBD2 matches 11 bases. Germline lookup yields CDR1 SGHVS and CDR2 FQNEAQ. The CDR3 is 16 residues long. The trim removed 5 bases at V and 7 bases at J, leaving 10 bases unmatched. The chain's CDR3 is CASSPDTSGSGNEQFF. CDR3 nucleotides: TGTGCCAGCAGCCCGGATACTAGCGGGAGTGGAAATGAGCAGTTCTTC.

This chain uses TRBV7-2 with TRBJ1-2; D gene ambiguous. The CDR3 has 13 residues. Per the germline V gene, CDR1 is SGHTA and CDR2 is FQGNSA. Trimming shortened V by 0 bases and J by 7 bases, and 9 bases separated the two germline ends. Here the CDR3 DNA reads TGTGCCAGCAGCTTAGCGCGAGGGTTTGGCTACACCTTC. The encoded protein is CASSLARGFGYTF.

The chain recombines TRBV7-2 with TRBJ1-4; the D gene is possibly TRBD1 (5 bases). V was shortened by 5 bases and J by 5 bases, with 18 bases between the two germline ends. Germline CDR1 reads SGHTA; CDR2 reads FQGNSA. The CDR3 loop spans 16 amino acids. CDR3 coding DNA: TGTGCCAGCAGCCGTTTTACTGGGGCGGCGAATGAAAAACTGTTTTTT. It translates to CASSRFTGAANEKLFF. Complete variable domain (other parts from reference TRBV7-2 and TRBJ1-4): GAGVSQSPSNKVTEKGKDVELRCDPISGHTALYWYRQSLGQGLEFLIYFQGNSAPDKSGLPSDRFSAERTGGSVSTLTIQRTQQEDSAVYLCASSRFTGAANEKLFFGSGTQLSVL.

The rearrangement joins TRBV7-8 to TRBJ2-7, with 9 positions matching TRBD1. This CDR3 contains 15 residues. The V and J ends lost 5 bases and 4 bases, in that order; junction bases with no gene match: 9. Per germline, CDR1 SGHVS and CDR2 FQNEAQ. The CDR3 is CASSGGTGLGYEQYF. The CDR3 bases are TGTGCCAGCAGCGGTGGGACAGGGCTAGGGTACGAGCAGTACTTC.

The chain recombines TRBV3-1 (or the pseudogene TRBV3-2) with TRBJ2-1; D possibly corresponds to TRBD1 (6 bases). The CDR3 is made up of 15 amino acids. The germline gives CDR1 LGHDT, CDR2 YNNKEL (reference sequence). Deletions cut 1 base from V and 8 bases from J, with 15 bases between. CDR3 amino acids: CASSQGLAEGDEQFF. The CDR3, as DNA: TGTGCCAGCAGCCAAGGGCTAGCCGAGGGGGATGAGCAGTTCTTC.

The J gene is TRBJ2-1, the V gene TRBV11-2; 7 bases agree with TRBD2. The CDR3 totals 15 residues. V lost 6 bases, J lost 4 bases, and 9 bases stayed unmatched. Germline loops: CDR1 SGHAT, CDR2 FQNNGV. The CDR3, as DNA: TGTGCCAGCAGTTCGGTCGGGGGGTCATACAATGAGCAGTTCTTC. Its translation is CASSSVGGSYNEQFF.

The chain joins TRBV19 to TRBJ1-5; 7 bases match TRBD1. The J segment lost 4 bases and the V segment lost 6 bases, leaving 9 bases of the junction unmatched. This CDR3 has 15 amino acids. CDR1 is LNHDA and CDR2 is SQIVND in the germline V gene (reference sequence). The chain's CDR3 is CASRSRDSLNQPQHF. DNA of the CDR3: TGTGCCAGTAGATCGAGGGACAGCCTGAATCAGCCCCAGCATTTT.

The chain recombines TRBV6-4 with TRBJ2-3, with TRBD2 matching 8 bases. CDR1 MRHNA and CDR2 SNTAGT come from the germline V gene. The CDR3 consists of 15 residues. V shed 4 bases and J 1 base; nucleotides not matched to a gene: 4. The CDR3 nucleotides read TGTGCCAGCAGTGGTCTAGCGGGCGGCACAGATACGCAGTATTTT. Its protein product is CASSGLAGGTDTQYF.

The chain recombines TRBV2 with TRBJ2-7; D may be TRBD2 (6 bases). This CDR3 contains 15 residues. Trimming removed 2 bases at V and 5 bases at J, with 16 bases between. From germline, CDR1 is SNHLY and CDR2 FYNNEI. The CDR3 coding sequence is TGTGCCAGCAGTGAATACCCGGGAGTGAGCGACGAGCAGTACTTC. It is translated as CASSEYPGVSDEQYF. Combining the CDR3 with reference TRBV2 and TRBJ2-7 gives the whole variable domain EPEVTQTPSHQVTQMGQEVILRCVPISNHLYFYWYRQILGQKVEFLVSFYNNEISEKSEIFDDQFSVERPDGSNFTLKIRSTKLEDSAMYFCASSEYPGVSDEQYFGPGTRLTVT.

A few counts support this clone. V is TRBV25-1 and J is TRBJ1-1; the D gene is possibly TRBD1 (6 bases). The CDR3 loop spans 14 amino acids. V lost 4 bases to trimming and J lost 4 bases, with 13 bases between them. Germline CDR1 MGHDK, CDR2 SYGVNS. CDR3 in amino acids: CASSVQGRGTEAFF. CDR3 DNA: TGTGCCAGCAGTGTACAGGGCCGGGGCACTGAAGCTTTCTTT. Complete variable domain (other parts from reference TRBV25-1 and TRBJ1-1): EADIYQTPRYLVIGTGKKITLECSQTMGHDKMYWYQQDPGMELHLIHYSYGVNSTEKGDLSSESTVSRIRTEHFPLTLESARPSHTSQYLCASSVQGRGTEAFFGQGTRLTVV.

This clone was seen just once. V is TRBV14 and J is TRBJ1-6; D might be TRBD1 (6 bases). The ends were cut back, 1 base at V and 7 bases at J, with 14 bases in the middle. The CDR3 sequence is 16 residues long. CDR1 and CDR2 from the germline V gene are SGHDN and FVKESK. The CDR3 coding sequence is TGTGCCAGCAGCCAAGCCCGGACAGTTCCGAATTCACCCCTCCACTTT. Translation: CASSQARTVPNSPLHF.